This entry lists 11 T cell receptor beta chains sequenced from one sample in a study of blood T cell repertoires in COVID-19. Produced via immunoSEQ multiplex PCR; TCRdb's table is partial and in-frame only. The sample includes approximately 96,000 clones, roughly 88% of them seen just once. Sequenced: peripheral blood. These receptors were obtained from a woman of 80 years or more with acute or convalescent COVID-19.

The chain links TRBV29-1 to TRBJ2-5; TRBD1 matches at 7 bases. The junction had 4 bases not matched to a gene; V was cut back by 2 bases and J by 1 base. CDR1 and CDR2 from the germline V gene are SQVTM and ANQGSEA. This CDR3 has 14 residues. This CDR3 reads CSVEPTGPQETQYF. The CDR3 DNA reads TGCAGCGTTGAACCGACAGGGCCCCAAGAGACCCAGTACTTC.

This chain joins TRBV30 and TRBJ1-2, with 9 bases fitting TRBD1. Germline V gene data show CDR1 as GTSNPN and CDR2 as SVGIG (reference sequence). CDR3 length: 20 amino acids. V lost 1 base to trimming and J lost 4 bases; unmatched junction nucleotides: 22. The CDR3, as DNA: TGTGCCTGGAGTGGAGTCTCAGTAATAGGACAGGGGTCATTTCTCTATGGCTACACCTTC. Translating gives CAWSGVSVIGQGSFLYGYTF.

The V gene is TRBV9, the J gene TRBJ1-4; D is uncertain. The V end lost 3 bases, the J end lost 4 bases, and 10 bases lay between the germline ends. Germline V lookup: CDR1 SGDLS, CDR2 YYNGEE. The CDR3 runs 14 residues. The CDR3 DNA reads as TGTGCCAGCAGCGCTAGCTTCCTTAATGAAAAACTGTTTTTT. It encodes CASSASFLNEKLFF.

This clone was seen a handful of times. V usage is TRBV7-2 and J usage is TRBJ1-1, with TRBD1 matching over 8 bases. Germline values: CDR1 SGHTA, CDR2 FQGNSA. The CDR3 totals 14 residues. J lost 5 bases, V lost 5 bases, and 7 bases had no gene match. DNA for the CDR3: TGTGCCAGCAGCCCTGTTACAGGGGGGACTGAAGCTTTCTTT. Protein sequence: CASSPVTGGTEAFF.

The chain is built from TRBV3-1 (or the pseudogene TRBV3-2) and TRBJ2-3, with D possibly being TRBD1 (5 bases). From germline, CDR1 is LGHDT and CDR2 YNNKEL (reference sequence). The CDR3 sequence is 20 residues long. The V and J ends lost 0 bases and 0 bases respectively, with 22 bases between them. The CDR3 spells CASSQEIAAGLSSSTDTQYF. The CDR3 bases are TGTGCCAGCAGCCAAGAAATCGCCGCAGGGTTATCTTCTAGCACAGATACGCAGTATTTT.

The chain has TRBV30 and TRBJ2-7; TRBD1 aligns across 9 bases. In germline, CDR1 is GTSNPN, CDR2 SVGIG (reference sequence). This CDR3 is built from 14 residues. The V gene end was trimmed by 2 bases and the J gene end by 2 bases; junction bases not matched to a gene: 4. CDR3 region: CAWSTGQGTYEQYF. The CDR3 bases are TGTGCCTGGAGTACCGGACAGGGGACCTACGAGCAGTACTTC.

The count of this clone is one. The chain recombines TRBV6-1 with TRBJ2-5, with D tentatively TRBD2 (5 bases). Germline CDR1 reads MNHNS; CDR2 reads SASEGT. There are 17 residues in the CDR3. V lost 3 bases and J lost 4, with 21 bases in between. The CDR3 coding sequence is TGTGCCAGCAGTGACCTTCTAGCTGGTTACGTGGGAGAGACCCAGTACTTC. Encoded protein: CASSDLLAGYVGETQYF.

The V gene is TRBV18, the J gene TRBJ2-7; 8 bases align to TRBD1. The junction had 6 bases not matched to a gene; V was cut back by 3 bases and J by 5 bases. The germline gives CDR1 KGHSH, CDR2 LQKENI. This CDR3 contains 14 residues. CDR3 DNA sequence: TGTGCCAGCTCACCTCGGACAGGGACCGACGAGCAGTACTTC. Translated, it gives CASSPRTGTDEQYF.

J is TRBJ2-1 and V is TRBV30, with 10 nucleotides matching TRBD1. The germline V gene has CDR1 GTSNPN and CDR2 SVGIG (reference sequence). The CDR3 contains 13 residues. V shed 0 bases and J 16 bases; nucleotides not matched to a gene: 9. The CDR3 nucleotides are TGTGCCTGGAGTGTTTCGTCCGGGACAGGGGAATTCTTC. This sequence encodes CAWSVSSGTGEFF.

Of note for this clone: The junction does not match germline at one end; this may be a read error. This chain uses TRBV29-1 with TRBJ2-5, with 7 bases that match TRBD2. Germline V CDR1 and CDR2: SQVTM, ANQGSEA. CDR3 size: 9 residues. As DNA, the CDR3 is TGCAGCGTTGGGGTAGCGGGTCACTTC. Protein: CSVGVAGHF.

The CDR3 loop is CSEAGTGSTDTQYF. The CDR3 DNA reads TGCAGCGAGGCCGGGACAGGGTCGACAGATACGCAGTATTTT. The chain couples TRBV29-1 to TRBJ2-3, with TRBD1 identical over 9 bases. Germline assignment: CDR1 SQVTM and CDR2 ANQGSEA. The length of the CDR3 is 14 residues. Trimming removed 7 bases from V and 3 bases from J; junction bases left unmatched: 8.